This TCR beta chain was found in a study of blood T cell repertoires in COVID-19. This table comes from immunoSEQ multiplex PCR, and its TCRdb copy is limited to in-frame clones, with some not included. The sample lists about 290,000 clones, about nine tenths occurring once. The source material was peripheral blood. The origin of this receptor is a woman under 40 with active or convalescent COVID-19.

The CDR3 nucleotides read TGTGCCAGCAGCTTAAGGACAGGGGGCAACAATGAGCAGTTCTTC. It translates to CASSLRTGGNNEQFF. The chain recombines TRBV7-2 with TRBJ2-1, with 11 positions matching TRBD1. With V trimmed by 2 bases and J by 5 bases, 2 bases remained unmatched. Germline loops: CDR1 SGHTA, CDR2 FQGNSA. This CDR3 is 15 amino acids long. The variable domain in full, completed from reference TRBV7-2 and TRBJ2-1, reads GAGVSQSPSNKVTEKGKDVELRCDPISGHTALYWYRQSLGQGLEFLIYFQGNSAPDKSGLPSDRFSAERTGGSVSTLTIQRTQQEDSAVYLCASSLRTGGNNEQFFGPGTRLTVL.